These T cell receptor beta chains were read from a single sample in a study of cytomegalovirus exposure and HLA in healthy donors. Only in-frame clones appear in the TCRdb table, and some are missing; sequencing was by immunoSEQ multiplex PCR. The table shows under 200,000 clones, with roughly 77% occurring only once. The source material was PBMCs. The origin of the receptors is a male donor in good health and CMV-seronegative. CDR3s include the opening cysteine and the closing phenylalanine or tryptophan. Each record gives: J gene, clone size, V gene, D gene, CDR3 DNA, CDR3 protein. A D gene is named only where the DNA matches it firmly. Expanded clones get a size class; other rows say once, few or many, or leave the size out.

J gene: TRBJ2-7
clone size: NA
V gene: TRBV6-4
D gene: TRBD2
CDR3 DNA: TGTGCCAGCAGAGCGACTAGCGGTGCCTACGAGCAGTACTTC
CDR3 protein: CASRATSGAYEQYF

J gene: TRBJ2-5
clone size: NA
V gene: TRBV28
D gene: NA
CDR3 DNA: TGTGCCAGCAGTTTGTCGGGGACCCAGTACTTC
CDR3 protein: CASSLSGTQYF

J gene: TRBJ1-2
clone size: NA
V gene: TRBV15
D gene: NA
CDR3 DNA: TGTGCCACCAGCAGAGATACAGGGCGGTATGGCTACACCTTC
CDR3 protein: CATSRDTGRYGYTF

J gene: TRBJ1-3
clone size: NA
V gene: TRBV6-7
D gene: NA
CDR3 DNA: TGTGCCAGCAGTTTGGGCGAAGGAAACACCATATATTTT
CDR3 protein: CASSLGEGNTIYF

J gene: TRBJ1-5
clone size: once
V gene: TRBV11-1
D gene: NA
CDR3 DNA: TGTGCCAGCAGCCAATCAGGGTCGAGTCAGCCCCAGCATTTT
CDR3 protein: CASSQSGSSQPQHF

J gene: TRBJ2-1
clone size: NA
V gene: TRBV2
D gene: NA
CDR3 DNA: TGTGCCAGCAGTGGTCAGGTCGGCAATGAGCAGTTCTTC
CDR3 protein: CASSGQVGNEQFF

J gene: TRBJ2-2
clone size: NA
V gene: TRBV6-4
D gene: TRBD1
CDR3 DNA: TGTGCCAGCAGTGACTCTACGGGACAGGGTACCGGGGAGCTGTTTTTT
CDR3 protein: CASSDSTGQGTGELFF

J gene: TRBJ2-6
clone size: many
V gene: TRBV15
D gene: NA
CDR3 DNA: TGTGCCACCAGCAGAGACAGTACCGGGGCCAACGTCCTGACTTTC
CDR3 protein: CATSRDSTGANVLTF

J gene: TRBJ2-7
clone size: NA
V gene: TRBV27
D gene: NA
CDR3 DNA: TGTGCCAGCAGTTCGGGGACACGGGTTAGGTACGAGCAGTACTTC
CDR3 protein: CASSSGTRVRYEQYF

J gene: TRBJ2-3
clone size: once
V gene: TRBV7-3
D gene: NA
CDR3 DNA: TGTGCCAGCAGCTTAAAGGGGGGCGGGAGTGGCGATACGCAGTATTTT
CDR3 protein: CASSLKGGGSGDTQYF

J gene: TRBJ1-2
clone size: NA
V gene: TRBV11-2
D gene: NA
CDR3 DNA: TGTGCCAGCAGCTTAGACAGGGGAGTCGATGGCTACACCTTC
CDR3 protein: CASSLDRGVDGYTF

J gene: TRBJ2-3
clone size: NA
V gene: TRBV6-1
D gene: TRBD1
CDR3 DNA: TGTGCCACCCGTCGTGACAGGGGGCTCACAGATACGCAGTATTTT
CDR3 protein: CATRRDRGLTDTQYF

J gene: TRBJ1-1
clone size: NA
V gene: TRBV7-2
D gene: NA
CDR3 DNA: TGTGCCAGCAGCCTGGACAGCGTGGGCGCTTTCTTT
CDR3 protein: CASSLDSVGAFF

J gene: TRBJ1-4
clone size: NA
V gene: TRBV30
D gene: TRBD1
CDR3 DNA: TGTGCCAGCGGGACAGGGGGTACTAATGAAAAACTGTTTTTT
CDR3 protein: CASGTGGTNEKLFF

J gene: TRBJ2-3
clone size: NA
V gene: TRBV7-9
D gene: TRBD1
CDR3 DNA: TGTGCCAGCAGCCCCTCCTTACAGGGGGATACGCAGTATTTT
CDR3 protein: CASSPSLQGDTQYF

J gene: TRBJ2-3
clone size: NA
V gene: TRBV4-3
D gene: NA
CDR3 DNA: TGCGCCAGCAGCCAAGATCTCCCTGAGGCGCAGTATTTT
CDR3 protein: CASSQDLPEAQYF

J gene: TRBJ1-6
clone size: few
V gene: TRBV30
D gene: NA
CDR3 DNA: TGTGCCTGGAGTTCTACAGGGTTTGGGAGAGGTTCACCCCTCCACTTT
CDR3 protein: CAWSSTGFGRGSPLHF

J gene: TRBJ1-2
clone size: few
V gene: TRBV29-1
D gene: NA
CDR3 DNA: TGCAGCGTCGGCCTTCAGGGGGGCTACACCTTC
CDR3 protein: CSVGLQGGYTF

J gene: TRBJ1-2
clone size: NA
V gene: TRBV28
D gene: TRBD1
CDR3 DNA: TGTGCCAGCAGCGAGGGGACAGGGGCCACAAGCTATGGCTACACCTTC
CDR3 protein: CASSEGTGATSYGYTF

J gene: TRBJ1-2
clone size: NA
V gene: TRBV11-2
D gene: NA
CDR3 DNA: TGTGCCAGCAGCTTAGGGGGGGGGTCCGCTAACTATGGCTACACCTTC
CDR3 protein: CASSLGGGSANYGYTF

J gene: TRBJ2-1
clone size: NA
V gene: TRBV21-1
D gene: NA
CDR3 DNA: TGTGCCAGCAGCAAGGGTTTGATTGAGGGACAGGGGACGAGCCGGTGGAGGGATGAGCAGTTCTTC
CDR3 protein: CASSKGLIEGQGTSRWRDEQFF

J gene: TRBJ1-5
clone size: NA
V gene: TRBV10-3
D gene: NA
CDR3 DNA: TGTGCCATCAGTGCAGGGTTGACCCTTAGCAATCAGCCCCAGCATTTT
CDR3 protein: CAISAGLTLSNQPQHF

J gene: TRBJ2-7
clone size: NA
V gene: TRBV6-5
D gene: NA
CDR3 DNA: TGTGCCAGCAGCCCAACCGTACAGTACGAGCAGTACTTC
CDR3 protein: CASSPTVQYEQYF

J gene: TRBJ2-1
clone size: once
V gene: TRBV9
D gene: NA
CDR3 DNA: TGTGCCAGCGGACAAAAGGGGAATGAGCAGTTCTTC
CDR3 protein: CASGQKGNEQFF

J gene: TRBJ1-1
clone size: NA
V gene: TRBV19
D gene: NA
CDR3 DNA: TGTGCCAGTAGTATCTCCAGGCAAAGAGAAGCTTTCTTT
CDR3 protein: CASSISRQREAFF

J gene: TRBJ2-3
clone size: NA
V gene: TRBV10-3
D gene: NA
CDR3 DNA: TGTGCCATCACAGGGCAGGAATACACAGATACGCAGTATTTT
CDR3 protein: CAITGQEYTDTQYF

J gene: TRBJ2-7
clone size: NA
V gene: TRBV6-1
D gene: NA
CDR3 DNA: TGTGCCAGCAGTGAAGCCCGGAGCGAGCAGTACTTC
CDR3 protein: CASSEARSEQYF

J gene: TRBJ1-2
clone size: NA
V gene: TRBV6-5
D gene: NA
CDR3 DNA: TGTGCCAGCAGTTACCGGGGCTATGGCTACACCTTC
CDR3 protein: CASSYRGYGYTF

J gene: TRBJ2-7
clone size: NA
V gene: TRBV5-4
D gene: TRBD2
CDR3 DNA: TGTGCCAGCAGTTCCACTAGCGGGAGGCTGGATGAGCAGTACTTC
CDR3 protein: CASSSTSGRLDEQYF